These T cell receptor beta chains were read from a single sample in a study of CD8+ T cells in alopecia areata. Data came from immunoSEQ multiplex PCR; TCRdb stores just in-frame clones and leaves some out. The sample holds approximately 150,000 clones, about 54% seen once. Here the sequenced sample was CD4+ T cells sorted from blood, taken between weeks 55 and 65, from a patient treated with tofacitinib. The receptors stem from a human donor with alopecia areata. The CDR3 runs from the conserved cysteine through the conserved F or W. Each record gives: V gene, J gene, clone size, D gene, CDR3 protein, CDR3 DNA. A D gene is named only where the DNA matches it firmly. Some rows mark clone size as missing; the rest say once, few, many or name a class of expanded clone.

v_gene: TRBV4-1; j_gene: TRBJ1-2; abundance: -; d_gene: -; CDR3aa: CASSQDVGAGRWNGYTF; CDR3nt: TGCGCCAGCAGCCAAGATGTCGGAGCGGGTCGGTGGAATGGCTACACCTTC
v_gene: TRBV6-6; j_gene: TRBJ2-7; abundance: -; d_gene: -; CDR3aa: CASSYSRTAGDEQYF; CDR3nt: TGTGCCAGCAGTTACTCCCGGACAGCTGGGGACGAGCAGTACTTC
v_gene: TRBV9; j_gene: TRBJ2-5; abundance: once; d_gene: -; CDR3aa: CASSPGVVLQETQYF; CDR3nt: TGTGCCAGCAGCCCCGGGGTGGTATTACAAGAGACCCAGTACTTC
v_gene: TRBV30; j_gene: TRBJ2-7; abundance: -; d_gene: TRBD1; CDR3aa: CAWSVGTGGNYEQYF; CDR3nt: TGTGCCTGGAGTGTGGGGACAGGGGGCAACTACGAGCAGTACTTC
v_gene: TRBV11-2; j_gene: TRBJ2-7; abundance: few; d_gene: -; CDR3aa: CASSLDGIEQYF; CDR3nt: TGTGCCAGCAGCTTAGATGGGATCGAGCAGTACTTC
v_gene: TRBV29-1; j_gene: TRBJ2-5; abundance: -; d_gene: -; CDR3aa: CSVEGRMQETQYF; CDR3nt: TGCAGCGTTGAGGGTCGAATGCAAGAGACCCAGTACTTC
v_gene: TRBV5-1; j_gene: TRBJ2-5; abundance: -; d_gene: -; CDR3aa: CASSGSQETQYF; CDR3nt: TGCGCCAGCAGCGGAAGCCAAGAGACCCAGTACTTC
v_gene: TRBV2; j_gene: TRBJ2-1; abundance: -; d_gene: -; CDR3aa: CASRTQYNEQFF; CDR3nt: TGTGCCAGCCGGACGCAGTACAATGAGCAGTTCTTC
v_gene: TRBV6-5; j_gene: TRBJ2-5; abundance: once; d_gene: -; CDR3aa: CASSALRRETQYF; CDR3nt: TGTGCCAGCAGTGCACTCCGGCGGGAGACCCAGTACTTC
v_gene: TRBV6-5; j_gene: TRBJ1-2; abundance: -; d_gene: -; CDR3aa: CASSYGRTSYGYTF; CDR3nt: TGTGCCAGCAGTTACGGCAGGACCTCTTATGGCTACACCTTC
v_gene: TRBV29-1; j_gene: TRBJ2-1; abundance: few; d_gene: -; CDR3aa: CGGNEQFF; CDR3nt: TGCGGGGGCAATGAGCAGTTCTTC